This T cell receptor (beta chain) emerged from a study of shared clonotypes between healthy human individuals. Points on this clone: Its antigen remains unknown.

Study-wide points: The study found roughly 5% of naive CD4 clonotypes shared across a handful of donors. Donors were few, which limited the genetic and exposure-history diversity represented.

Here immunoSEQ multiplex PCR was the method, and the copy in TCRdb shows in-frame clones only, minus some. The sample carries approximately 110,000 clones, around 71% recorded once. The sequence was obtained from a woman in her twenties or thirties in good health. What was sequenced was memory CD8+ T cells sorted from blood. Subset defined: CD45RO+ cells pooled with CCR7-negative TemRA cells.

The CDR3 here is CASSFARDYGYTF. DNA for the CDR3: TGTGCCAGCAGTTTCGCCAGGGACTATGGCTACACCTTC. The rearrangement uses TRBV28 and TRBJ1-2; D might be TRBD1 (5 bases). Trimming shortened V by 3 bases and J by 3 bases, and 8 bases separated the two germline ends. The CDR3 is 13 residues long. Per germline, CDR1 MDHEN and CDR2 SYDVKM.